The 14 T cell receptor beta chains given below trace back to one sample, sequenced in a study of T-cell reconstitution after alpha-beta-depleted transplantation in children. The TCRbeta library was prepared with unique molecular identifiers. TCRdb reanalysed the PCR reads using MiXCR and keeps one entry per CDR3 protein. The sample holds about 540,000 distinct CDR3 sequences, approximately 16% seen once. The sequencing here drew on PBMCs from the stem cell graft donor, taken from the stem cell graft. The receptors were gathered from a human donor who donated a stem cell graft to a child with acute lymphoblastic leukemia.

This clonotype was seen only a few times. The V call is TRBV9, the J call TRBJ2-1; D is possibly TRBD1 (6 bases). Germline loops: CDR1 SGDLS, CDR2 YYNGEE. V gave up 6 bases and J gave up 3 bases, with 22 bases separating them. The CDR3 runs to 17 residues. This chain's CDR3 is CASTMGAMDWHYNEQFF. The CDR3 DNA is TGTGCCAGCACCATGGGGGCCATGGATTGGCACTACAATGAGCAGTTCTTC.

This clonotype was counted only a few times. The chain carries TRBV5-5 and TRBJ2-1; D possibly corresponds to TRBD2 (6 bases). The CDR3 loop spans 15 amino acids. In germline, CDR1 is SGHKS, CDR2 YYEKEE (reference sequence). Deletions cut 0 bases from V and 0 bases from J, with 7 bases between. The CDR3 DNA reads as TGTGCCAGCAGCTTGGGGACTACCTCCTACAATGAGCAGTTCTTC. Its translation is CASSLGTTSYNEQFF.

This clonotype showed up many times. CDR3 nucleotide sequence: TGTGCCACCAGCAGAGGGACTGACCTAAACATTCAGTACTTC. Its translation: CATSRGTDLNIQYF. The rearrangement joins TRBV15 to TRBJ2-4, with D perhaps matching TRBD2 (5 bases). Trimming removed 1 base from V and 6 bases from J, with 10 bases in between. The CDR3 is made up of 14 amino acids. CDR1 and CDR2 (germline): LNHNV, YYDKDF (reference sequence). Drawing the rest from reference TRBV15 and TRBJ2-4, the complete variable domain is DAMVIQNPRYQVTQFGKPVTLSCSQTLNHNVMYWYQQKSSQAPKLLFHYYDKDFNNEADTPDNFQSRRPNTSFCFLDIRSPGLGDTAMYLCATSRGTDLNIQYFGAGTRLSVL.

The rearrangement joins TRBV4-1 to TRBJ2-3; 10 nucleotides align to TRBD1. The CDR3 sequence is 17 residues long. Germline V gene sequence: CDR1 MGHRA, CDR2 YSYEKL. Losses at the gene ends were 4 bases for V and 5 bases for J; bases not matched to a gene: 12. CDR3 sequence (DNA): TGCGCCAGCAGCCCCCCGGGACAGGGGTCTCGGAAAGATACGCAGTATTTT. Its protein is CASSPPGQGSRKDTQYF.

The chain combines TRBV11-1 with TRBJ2-7; a possible D gene is TRBD2 (5 bases). There are 15 residues in the CDR3. Looked up from germline, CDR1 is SGHAT and CDR2 is FQDESV (reference sequence). V was shortened by 0 bases and J by 1 base, with 10 bases between the two germline ends. This CDR3 is CASSLADYPSYEQYF. In DNA, the CDR3 is TGTGCCAGCAGCTTAGCTGACTACCCTTCCTACGAGCAGTACTTC.

This clonotype was seen more than once but under ten times. This rearrangement joins TRBV11-2 to TRBJ2-7; weak D call: TRBD2 (5 bases). The germline V gene has CDR1 SGHAT and CDR2 FQNNGV. This CDR3 is built from 13 residues. Trimming shortened V by 1 base and J by 7 bases, and 11 bases separated the two germline ends. The CDR3 DNA is TGTGCCAGCAGCTTAGGAGGCGGGCTTGAGCAGTACTTC. Protein product: CASSLGGGLEQYF.

This clonotype was seen at least ten times. The V call is TRBV12-3 or TRBV12-4, the J call TRBJ2-7; no reliable D call. The CDR3 has 10 residues. Trimming stripped 5 bases from V and 5 bases from J, with 4 bases between. CDR3 sequence reads: CASSADEQYF. The CDR3 nucleotides are TGTGCCAGCAGTGCCGACGAGCAGTACTTC.

The chain joins TRBV20-1 to TRBJ1-2, with D tentatively TRBD1 (6 bases). CDR3 length: 15 residues. The V end lost 6 bases, the J end lost 4 bases, and 21 bases lay between the germline ends. Germline assignment: CDR1 DFQATT and CDR2 SNEGSKA (reference sequence). CDR3 amino acids: CSAGEVDRSTYGYTF. As DNA, the CDR3 is TGCAGTGCCGGCGAGGTCGACAGGTCTACCTATGGCTACACCTTC.

V usage is TRBV12-3 or TRBV12-4 and J usage is TRBJ2-5, with no clear D. The CDR3 spans 13 residues. The V end was cut by 2 bases, the J end by 4 bases, with 8 bases between. CDR3 sequence: CASSLSQTETQYF. The CDR3 DNA reads TGTGCCAGCAGTTTATCCCAGACAGAGACCCAGTACTTC.

The chain employs TRBV5-1 and TRBJ2-1; D is perhaps TRBD1 (5 bases). The CDR3 runs 16 residues. Trimming removed 4 bases from V and 2 bases from J, with 16 bases in between. Per germline, CDR1 SGHRS and CDR2 YFSETQ. The chain's CDR3 is CASSPSIRGAYNEQFF. CDR3 nucleotide sequence: TGCGCCAGCAGCCCATCTATAAGGGGCGCCTACAATGAGCAGTTCTTC.

This clonotype was observed a few times. This chain joins TRBV7-3 and TRBJ2-3, with D perhaps TRBD2 (6 bases). Germline V lookup: CDR1 SGHTA, CDR2 FQGTGA. V lost 1 base and J lost 2, with 13 bases in between. The CDR3 totals 16 residues. CDR3 nucleotides: TGTGCCAGCAGCTTAATCGGCGGGACCGCCACAGATACGCAGTATTTT. Its translation: CASSLIGGTATDTQYF.

This clonotype came up a few times. The chain combines TRBV6-1 with TRBJ2-7; D is undetermined. Per the germline V gene, CDR1 is MNHNS and CDR2 is SASEGT. The V end lost 3 bases, the J end lost 3 bases, and 3 bases lay between the germline ends. The CDR3 covers 11 residues. CDR3 sequence (DNA): TGTGCCAGCAGTGAGTTCTACGAGCAGTACTTC. Protein: CASSEFYEQYF.

This clonotype was counted only a few times. The chain carries TRBV11-2 and TRBJ2-1; 9 nucleotides agree with TRBD2. Trimming removed 0 bases from V and 8 bases from J; junction bases left unmatched: 14. The germline CDR1 and CDR2 sequences are SGHAT and FQNNGV. The CDR3 has 18 amino acids. The CDR3 nucleotides are TGTGCCAGCAGCTTAGATGGAGGAGGGGCGGGAGGGCCCCATGAGCAGTTCTTC. This codes for CASSLDGGGAGGPHEQFF.

This clonotype was counted a few times. The rearrangement joins TRBV9 to TRBJ1-5; possible D gene TRBD1, 5 bases. Between the trimmed V and J ends, which lost 3 bases and 0 bases, there was a span of 7 bases. The germline CDR1 and CDR2 sequences are SGDLS and YYNGEE. The CDR3 extends over 14 amino acids. This CDR3 reads CASSGGYSNQPQHF. CDR3 nucleotides: TGTGCCAGCAGCGGGGGGTATAGCAATCAGCCCCAGCATTTT.